The 31 T cell receptor beta chains below all came from one sample that was sequenced in a study of T cell repertoires in cytomegalovirus infection. One entry per CDR3 protein results from TCRdb running MiXCR on the reads. The table lists 230,000 or so distinct CDR3 sequences, 38% of them singletons. These TCRs' antigens remain unknown. The specimen was CD8+ T cells from cultured PBMCs, collected from culture after CMV antigen stimulation. The receptors stem from a human donor in good health (CMV status not recorded). Some clones in this sample may be carry-over from other donors' samples.

This clonotype was found a few times. The chain carries TRBV7-3 and TRBJ2-7; D is perhaps TRBD1 (6 bases). Germline CDR1 is SGHTA and CDR2 is FQGTGA. Deletions cut 4 bases from V and 5 bases from J, with 12 bases between. The CDR3 loop spans 13 amino acids. The CDR3 protein is CASSSTGRNEQYF. CDR3 DNA sequence: TGTGCCAGCAGCTCAACAGGGAGAAACGAGCAGTACTTC. Full variable domain (rest looked up from reference TRBV7-3 and TRBJ2-7): GAGVSQTPSNKVTEKGKYVELRCDPISGHTALYWYRQSLGQGPEFLIYFQGTGAADDSGLPNDRFFAVRPEGSVSTLKIQRTERGDSAVYLCASSSTGRNEQYFGPGTRLTVT.

The chain carries TRBV24-1 and TRBJ1-5, with D uncertain. The germline V and J ends were trimmed by 0 bases and 5 bases, with 7 bases remaining between them. Germline values: CDR1 KGHDR, CDR2 SFDVKD. This CDR3 has 14 amino acids. CDR3 coding DNA: TGTGCCACCAGTGATTTGCAAGGAGATCAGCCCCAGCATTTT. Amino acids: CATSDLQGDQPQHF.

The chain is built from TRBV27 and TRBJ1-5; 9 bases match TRBD1. CDR3 size: 15 residues. The trim removed 6 bases at V and 3 bases at J, leaving 6 bases unmatched. CDR1 is MNHEY, CDR2 SMNVEV, per germline (reference sequence). This chain's CDR3 is CASRTGTGHNQPQHF. DNA for the CDR3: TGTGCCAGCAGGACCGGGACAGGGCACAATCAGCCCCAGCATTTT.

The chain links TRBV6-6 to TRBJ1-1, with D perhaps TRBD1 (6 bases). V was shortened by 5 bases and J by 3 bases, with 10 bases between the two germline ends. CDR3 length: 13 residues. The V gene's germline CDR1 is MNHNY and CDR2 SVGAGI (reference sequence). This CDR3 reads CASSPDRYTEAFF. The CDR3 DNA is TGTGCCAGCAGTCCGGACAGATACACTGAAGCTTTCTTT.

V and J are TRBV28 and TRBJ1-5; 11 nucleotides align to TRBD1. The junction had 9 bases not matched to a gene; V was cut back by 3 bases and J by 2 bases. This CDR3 has 18 amino acids. Germline V CDR1 and CDR2: MDHEN, SYDVKM. The CDR3 reads CASSFHRDRGLGNQPQHF. The DNA of the CDR3 is TGTGCCAGCAGTTTTCATAGGGACAGGGGGTTGGGCAATCAGCCCCAGCATTTT.

J is TRBJ2-1 and V is TRBV14; 12 positions agree with TRBD2. CDR1 is SGHDN and CDR2 is FVKESK in the germline V gene. J lost 4 bases, V lost 6 bases, and 10 bases had no gene match. CDR3 length equals 17 residues. The CDR3 reads CASSPSGRGPIYNEQFF. The CDR3 DNA sequence: TGTGCCAGCAGTCCTAGCGGGAGGGGACCTATTTACAATGAGCAGTTCTTC.

This clonotype is a singleton in its sample. The chain combines TRBV7-9 with TRBJ2-1; D possibly corresponds to TRBD2 (5 bases). Germline V gene data show CDR1 as SEHNR and CDR2 as FQNEAQ (reference sequence). Deletions cut 5 bases from V and 1 base from J, with 18 bases between. The CDR3 length is 17 residues. The CDR3 region is CASSPLRASESYNEQFF. Here the CDR3 DNA reads TGTGCCAGCAGCCCCCTGCGGGCTAGTGAATCCTACAATGAGCAGTTCTTC.

This clonotype was seen a handful of times. The V and J genes are TRBV7-2 and TRBJ2-1, with a possible D match to TRBD2 (7 bases). The CDR3 has 17 amino acids. CDR1 and CDR2 from the germline V gene are SGHTA and FQGNSA. Trimming cost V 2 bases and J 4 bases, with 18 bases left between them. The CDR3: CASSLTRGRTVYNEQFF. The CDR3 DNA reads TGTGCCAGCAGCTTAACGCGGGGGCGGACAGTTTACAATGAGCAGTTCTTC.

This clonotype has just a few counts. The V and J genes are TRBV18 and TRBJ2-3; 9 nucleotides agree with TRBD2. The length of the CDR3 is 17 residues. Unmatched junction bases numbered 6, after V lost 0 bases and J lost 2 bases. Germline CDR1 KGHSH, CDR2 LQKENI. The CDR3 DNA reads TGTGCCAGCTCACCACCAATCACTAGCGGGCACACAGATACGCAGTATTTT. This codes for CASSPPITSGHTDTQYF.

The genes are TRBV27 and TRBJ2-7, with D perhaps TRBD1 or TRBD2 (5 bases each). The CDR3 sequence is 15 residues long. The germline CDR1 and CDR2 sequences are MNHEY and SMNVEV (reference sequence). Trimming left V 0 bases short and J 7 bases short, with 16 bases between. The CDR3 DNA reads TGTGCCAGCAGTTTATCTGGGCCAAAAGAGGGGGAGCAGTACTTC. This translates into CASSLSGPKEGEQYF.

The V call is TRBV7-2, the J call TRBJ2-6; D remains ambiguous. The V end lost 1 base, the J end lost 2 bases, and 6 bases lay between the germline ends. The germline gives CDR1 SGHTA, CDR2 FQGNSA. CDR3 size: 15 residues. The CDR3 DNA reads as TGTGCCAGCAGCTTAGAGGGCACTGGGGCCAACGTCCTGACTTTC. Translated: CASSLEGTGANVLTF.

J is TRBJ2-7 and V is TRBV6-5; 11 bases match TRBD2. The CDR3 contains 17 residues. V was pared by 0 bases and J by 0 bases, with 4 bases of the junction left unmatched. Germline values: CDR1 MNHEY, CDR2 SVGAGI. The CDR3: CASSYSTLAGVSYEQYF. CDR3 nucleotides: TGTGCCAGCAGTTACTCGACACTAGCGGGGGTCTCCTACGAGCAGTACTTC.

The table lists this clonotype with a count of one. This chain links TRBV4-2 with TRBJ2-7; TRBD1 agrees at 10 bases. Germline assignment: CDR1 LGHNA and CDR2 YNFKEQ. Trimming removed 0 bases from V and 8 bases from J; junction bases left unmatched: 4. This CDR3 comprises 14 residues. CDR3 loop: CASSQETGGVQQYF. The CDR3, as DNA: TGTGCCAGCAGCCAAGAGACAGGGGGCGTCCAGCAGTACTTC.

The CDR3 bases are TGTGCCACCAGCTGGACAGGGAACACAGATACGCAGTATTTT. As protein: CATSWTGNTDTQYF. The rearrangement links TRBV24-1 to TRBJ2-3; 8 bases align to TRBD1. J lost 2 bases, V lost 7 bases, and 4 bases had no gene match. CDR1 is KGHDR, CDR2 SFDVKD, per germline. CDR3 length equals 14 residues.

This clonotype has a count of ten or more. J is TRBJ2-2 and V is TRBV7-8; no clear D gene. The germline CDR1 and CDR2 sequences are SGHVS and FQNEAQ. This CDR3 region has 15 residues. V was cut by 5 bases and J by 2 bases, with 12 bases left in between. CDR3 in amino acids: CASSPQDGNTGELFF. CDR3 nucleotide sequence: TGTGCCAGCAGCCCCCAGGATGGTAACACCGGGGAGCTGTTTTTT.

This clonotype was recorded many times. V and J are TRBV7-8 and TRBJ2-1, with 7 positions matching TRBD1. The CDR3 has 16 amino acids. Germline V gene data show CDR1 as SGHVS and CDR2 as FQNEAQ. Unmatched junction bases numbered 7, after V lost 5 bases and J lost 0 bases. CDR3 bases: TGTGCCAGCAGCCCCAGGGGGTCCAGCTCCTACAATGAGCAGTTCTTC. It encodes CASSPRGSSSYNEQFF.

The CDR3 bases are TGTGCCAGCAGTCGGACTAGCGGGATCGACGAGCAGTACTTC. Its translation: CASSRTSGIDEQYF. The genes are TRBV2 and TRBJ2-7; 12 bases agree with TRBD2. The CDR3 covers 14 residues. The germline V gene encodes CDR1 SNHLY and CDR2 FYNNEI. After removal of 5 bases from V and 5 bases from J, the junction contained 4 bases not matched to a gene.

Many counts were recorded for this clonotype. The chain employs TRBV5-1 and TRBJ2-2; tentative D call: TRBD2 (6 bases). Deletions cut 4 bases from V and 1 base from J, with 11 bases between. CDR1 and CDR2 from the germline V gene are SGHRS and YFSETQ. The CDR3 is 15 residues long. The CDR3 DNA sequence: TGCGCCAGCAGCAGGCGGGGAGAGAACACCGGGGAGCTGTTTTTT. It is translated as CASSRRGENTGELFF. Full variable domain (missing parts from reference TRBV5-1 and TRBJ2-2): KAGVTQTPRYLIKTRGQQVTLSCSPISGHRSVSWYQQTPGQGLQFLFEYFSETQRNKGNFPGRFSGRQFSNSRSEMNVSTLELGDSALYLCASSRRGENTGELFFGEGSRLTVL.

This clonotype has at least ten counts. The junction and the germline gene differ at one end; a read error may be behind it. The chain carries TRBV7-9 and TRBJ2-1; no clear D. The CDR3 spans 16 residues. Germline lookup yields CDR1 SEHNR and CDR2 FQNEAQ (reference sequence). CDR3 nucleotide sequence: TGTGCAAGCAGCTTGTTGGGAATATCCACATACAATGAGAAGTTCTTC. This sequence encodes CASSLLGISTYNEKFF.

This clonotype has more than one count but fewer than ten. The rearrangement links TRBV7-3 to TRBJ2-5; 8 nucleotides match TRBD2. Trimming at V came to 5 bases and at J to 4 bases, leaving 9 bases not matched to a gene. The germline V gene has CDR1 SGHTA and CDR2 FQGTGA. This CDR3 contains 15 residues. Here the CDR3 reads CASSPGLGSGETQYF. For the CDR3, the DNA is TGTGCCAGCAGCCCGGGACTAGGGAGTGGAGAGACCCAGTACTTC.

This clonotype was seen many times. The chain links TRBV7-8 to TRBJ2-5; TRBD2 might be the D (5 bases). Trimming pared 5 bases from V and 1 base from J, leaving 11 bases between. This CDR3 is built from 14 residues. The germline V gene encodes CDR1 SGHVS and CDR2 FQNEAQ. This chain's CDR3 is CASSREAGQETQYF. The CDR3 region has the DNA TGTGCCAGCAGCCGCGAGGCGGGCCAAGAGACCCAGTACTTC.

In its sample, this clonotype was seen a few times. The V and J genes are TRBV7-9 and TRBJ1-1, with no clear D. The germline CDR1 and CDR2 sequences are SEHNR and FQNEAQ (reference sequence). The CDR3 length is 14 residues. Between the trimmed V and J ends, which lost 1 base and 5 bases, there was a span of 11 bases. CDR3 loop: CASSLEGKRTEAFF. The DNA for the CDR3 is TGTGCCAGCAGCTTAGAGGGAAAGAGGACTGAAGCTTTCTTT. The whole variable domain, remainder taken from reference TRBV7-9 and TRBJ1-1, is DTGVSQNPRHKITKRGQNVTFRCDPISEHNRLYWYRQTLGQGPEFLTYFQNEAQLEKSRLLSDRFSAERPKGSFSTLEIQRTEQGDSAMYLCASSLEGKRTEAFFGQGTRLTVV.

This clonotype has a handful of counts. The V and J genes are TRBV7-6 and TRBJ2-3; D call uncertain. This CDR3 comprises 16 residues. With 0 bases removed from V and 0 bases from J, the gap between germline ends came to 10 bases. The germline V gene encodes CDR1 SGHVS and CDR2 FNYEAQ. Here the CDR3 DNA reads TGTGCCAGCAGCTTAGCGACGGCGTATAGCACAGATACGCAGTATTTT. Its protein is CASSLATAYSTDTQYF.

This clonotype was seen more than once but under ten times. The chain couples TRBV3-1 to TRBJ2-5; D is perhaps TRBD1 or TRBD2 (5 bases each). The V end lost 2 bases, the J end lost 5 bases, and 18 bases lay between the germline ends. Germline CDR1 reads LGHDT; CDR2 reads YNNKEL (reference sequence). CDR3 size: 16 residues. This CDR3 reads CASSQWGSTLEETQYF. CDR3 coding DNA: TGTGCCAGCAGCCAATGGGGGAGCACCCTCGAGGAGACCCAGTACTTC.

The chain has TRBV4-1 and TRBJ2-5; possible D gene TRBD1, 5 bases. The CDR3 covers 14 residues. The germline gives CDR1 MGHRA, CDR2 YSYEKL. V lost 1 base, J lost 4 bases, and 10 bases lay in between. This CDR3 reads CASSQVSGRETQYF. The CDR3 nucleotides are TGCGCCAGCAGCCAAGTGTCAGGGCGAGAGACCCAGTACTTC.

This clonotype was picked up a small number of times. The chain uses TRBV11-2 and TRBJ2-6, with D unclear. CDR3 length: 17 amino acids. CDR1 is SGHAT and CDR2 is FQNNGV in the germline V gene. Trimming removed 1 base at V and 2 bases at J, with 12 bases between. CDR3 amino acids: CASSLGVPGPGANVLTF. For the CDR3, the DNA is TGTGCCAGCAGCTTAGGGGTACCCGGGCCTGGGGCCAACGTCCTGACTTTC.

The rearrangement uses TRBV15 and TRBJ2-1; TRBD2 matches 13 bases. The CDR3 extends over 17 amino acids. Losses at the gene ends were 5 bases for V and 5 bases for J; bases not matched to a gene: 9. Germline lookup yields CDR1 LNHNV and CDR2 YYDKDF (reference sequence). As DNA, the CDR3 is TGTGCCACCAGCGGCGGACTAGCGGGAGAGAACGACAATGAGCAGTTCTTC. Translated: CATSGGLAGENDNEQFF.

The chain links TRBV7-9 to TRBJ2-3, with D maybe TRBD2 (5 bases). Germline-derived CDR1 and CDR2 are SEHNR and FQNEAQ (reference sequence). The V and J ends lost 1 base and 5 bases respectively, with 10 bases between them. There are 14 residues in the CDR3. CDR3 DNA sequence: TGTGCCAGCAGCTTAGTCCCTAGCCGAGATACGCAGTATTTT. This codes for CASSLVPSRDTQYF.

With respect to this clonotype: No conserved phenylalanine or tryptophan is present at the end of the CDR3, so a read error is the likely explanation. The chain carries TRBV7-2 and TRBJ2-7, with TRBD2 as a possible D gene (5 bases). The V end was cut by 2 bases, the J end by 5 bases, with 10 bases between. The CDR3 has 13 residues. Germline V gene lookup returns CDR1 SGHTA and CDR2 FQGNSA. In DNA form, the CDR3 reads TGTGCCAGCAGCTTAAAACTAGTCCACGAGCAGTACCTC. Residues: CASSLKLVHEQYL.

The V call is TRBV11-1, the J call TRBJ2-7, with D perhaps TRBD2 (5 bases). Per germline, CDR1 SGHAT and CDR2 FQDESV (reference sequence). The V gene lost 5 bases and the J gene lost 4 bases, with 12 bases spanning the gap. The CDR3 is 13 residues long. The CDR3: CASSPLEAYEQYF. CDR3 nucleotides: TGTGCCAGCAGCCCCCTGGAGGCTTACGAGCAGTACTTC.

The CDR3 bases are TGTGCCAGCAGTTACTCGGGGGCAGGGGACGAGCAGTACTTC. This gives the protein CASSYSGAGDEQYF. V gene TRBV6-2 or TRBV6-3 combines with J gene TRBJ2-7, with a weak D call TRBD1 (6 bases). The CDR3 is made up of 14 amino acids. Per the germline V gene, CDR1 is MNHEY and CDR2 is SVGEGT. V lost 0 bases, J lost 5 bases, and 11 bases lay in between.